This T cell receptor beta chain was recovered during a study of quantifying T cell responses using KT2 cells. Turning to the study itself: Reverse transcription used primers in the TCR alpha and beta constant regions.

This clonotype was detected many times. Known numbers of the T cell clone KT2 were added to PBMC. The length of the CDR3 is 13 residues. V was trimmed by 4 bases and J by 4 bases, leaving 10 bases between them. A single-stranded UMI oligo with SP2 sequence was ligated to cDNA 3' ends. An equimolar mix of RC1.1 and RC1.2 primed the beta chain across TRBC1 and TRBC2. Each CDR3 protein is one row after TCRdb ran MiXCR on the UMI-ligation and nested PCR reads. Of fewer than 60,000 distinct CDR3 sequences listed, under 14% were seen once; the top ten hold about 10%. The receptor's source is a human donor. Sequencing was carried out using PBMCs spiked with cells of the T cell clone KT2. This sequence joins TRBV12-3 or TRBV12-4 and TRBJ1-2; D perhaps matches TRBD1 (5 bases). The DNA for the CDR3 is TGTGCCAGCAGTTCCAGGGAGGGCTATGGCTACACCTTC. It codes for CASSSREGYGYTF.